The 2 T cell receptor beta chains below come from one sample, sequenced in a study of blood T cell repertoires in COVID-19. Clones were read by immunoSEQ multiplex PCR, and TCRdb kept only the in-frame ones, dropping some. Of about 81,000 clones in the sample, about 91% were seen once. Sequencing was carried out using peripheral blood. The receptors stem from a woman aged 80 or older with acute or convalescent COVID-19.

The V call is TRBV6-1, the J call TRBJ1-6; no definite D call. The CDR3 length is 15 residues. Germline CDR1 reads MNHNS; CDR2 reads SASEGT. The V and J ends lost 2 bases and 0 bases respectively, with 5 bases between them. The CDR3 sequence is CASSEWASYNSPLHF. The CDR3 nucleotides read TGTGCCAGCAGTGAATGGGCCTCCTATAATTCACCCCTCCACTTT.

The chain recombines TRBV19 with TRBJ2-3, with 8 bases fitting TRBD1. The germline CDR1 and CDR2 sequences are LNHDA and SQIVND (reference sequence). The CDR3 extends over 16 amino acids. The V segment lost 1 base and the J segment 3 bases; nucleotides outside the gene matches: 6. The CDR3 here is CASSIVNRGATDTQYF. CDR3 nucleotides: TGTGCCAGTAGTATAGTCAACAGGGGGGCGACAGATACGCAGTATTTT.